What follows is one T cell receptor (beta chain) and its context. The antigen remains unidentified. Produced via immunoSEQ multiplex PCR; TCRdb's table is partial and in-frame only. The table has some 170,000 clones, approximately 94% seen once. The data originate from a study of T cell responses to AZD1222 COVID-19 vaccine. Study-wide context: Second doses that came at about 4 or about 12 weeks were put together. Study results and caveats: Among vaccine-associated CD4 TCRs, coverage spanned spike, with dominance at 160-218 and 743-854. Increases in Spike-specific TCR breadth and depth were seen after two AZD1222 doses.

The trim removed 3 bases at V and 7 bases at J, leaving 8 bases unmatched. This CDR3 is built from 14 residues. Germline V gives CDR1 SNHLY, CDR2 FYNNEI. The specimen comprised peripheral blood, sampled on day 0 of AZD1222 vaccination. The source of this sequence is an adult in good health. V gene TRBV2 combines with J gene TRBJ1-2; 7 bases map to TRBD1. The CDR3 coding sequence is TGTGCCAGCAGTGATAGCAGGGGGTTTCTTGGCTACACCTTC. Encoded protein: CASSDSRGFLGYTF. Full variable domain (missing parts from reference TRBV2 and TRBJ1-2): EPEVTQTPSHQVTQMGQEVILRCVPISNHLYFYWYRQILGQKVEFLVSFYNNEISEKSEIFDDQFSVERPDGSNFTLKIRSTKLEDSAMYFCASSDSRGFLGYTFGSGTRLTVV.